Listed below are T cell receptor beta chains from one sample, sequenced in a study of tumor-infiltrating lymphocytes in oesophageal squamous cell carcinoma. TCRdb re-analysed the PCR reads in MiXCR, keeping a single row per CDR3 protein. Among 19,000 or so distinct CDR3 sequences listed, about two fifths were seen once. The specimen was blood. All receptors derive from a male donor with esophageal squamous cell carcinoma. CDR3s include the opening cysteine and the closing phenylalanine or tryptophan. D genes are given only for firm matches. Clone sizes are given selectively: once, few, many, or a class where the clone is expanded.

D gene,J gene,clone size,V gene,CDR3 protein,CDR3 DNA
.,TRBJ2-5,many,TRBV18,CASSPQASGQETQYF,TGTGCCAGCTCACCTCAAGCCAGCGGTCAAGAGACCCAGTACTTC
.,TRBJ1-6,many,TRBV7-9,CASTQGRGRSPLHF,TGTGCCAGCACGCAGGGAAGGGGACGGTCACCCCTCCACTTT
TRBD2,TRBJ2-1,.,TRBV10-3,CAIKMREDMSSNEQFF,TGTGCCATCAAGATGCGGGAGGACATGTCGAGCAATGAGCAGTTCTTC
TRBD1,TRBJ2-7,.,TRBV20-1,CSARTGEAAASYEQYF,TGCAGTGCTCGGACAGGGGAAGCGGCAGCCTCCTACGAGCAGTACTTC
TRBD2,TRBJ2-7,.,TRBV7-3,CASSRLTGLAGGNEQYF,TGTGCCAGCAGCCGACTTACGGGACTAGCGGGAGGGAATGAGCAGTACTTC
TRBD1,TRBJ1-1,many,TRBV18,CASSPQGARAEAFF,TGTGCCAGCTCGCCCCAGGGGGCGCGGGCTGAAGCTTTCTTT
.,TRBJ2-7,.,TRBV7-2,CASSLRHEQYF,TGTGCCAGCAGCTTACGGCATGAGCAGTACTTC
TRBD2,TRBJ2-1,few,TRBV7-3,CASSLTSGANNEQFF,TGTGCCAGCAGCTTGACTAGCGGGGCTAACAATGAGCAGTTCTTC
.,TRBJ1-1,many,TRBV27,CASTMRLNTEAFF,TGTGCCAGCACCATGCGGCTGAACACTGAAGCTTTCTTT
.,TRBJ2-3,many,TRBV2,CASSLVVTDTQYF,TGTGCCAGCAGTCTTGTAGTTACAGATACGCAGTATTTT
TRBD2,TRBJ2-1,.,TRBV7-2,CASSFMTSGINEQFF,TGTGCCAGCAGCTTTATGACTAGCGGGATTAATGAGCAGTTCTTC
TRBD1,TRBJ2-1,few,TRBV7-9,CASSSGQGDYNEQFF,TGTGCCAGCAGCTCGGGACAGGGAGACTACAATGAGCAGTTCTTC
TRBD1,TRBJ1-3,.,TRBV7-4,CASSFPRQGIRGNTIYF,TGTGCCAGCAGCTTCCCGCGACAGGGGATAAGAGGAAACACCATATATTTT
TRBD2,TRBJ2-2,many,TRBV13,CASSAREREGPGELFF,TGTGCCAGCAGCGCCCGTGAGCGGGAGGGCCCCGGGGAGCTGTTTTTT
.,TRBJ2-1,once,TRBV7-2,CASSLNQGEQFF,TGTGCCAGCAGCTTAAATCAAGGTGAGCAGTTCTTC
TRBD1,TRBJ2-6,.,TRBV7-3,CASSFDWDSESSGANVLTF,TGTGCCAGCAGTTTCGATTGGGACAGCGAGAGCTCTGGGGCCAACGTCCTGACTTTC
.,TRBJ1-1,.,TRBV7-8,CASSLGNLNTEAFF,TGTGCCAGCAGCTTAGGCAACCTGAACACTGAAGCTTTCTTT
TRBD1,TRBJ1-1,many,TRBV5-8,CASSSGTVMNTEAFF,TGTGCCAGCAGCTCCGGGACAGTAATGAACACTGAAGCTTTCTTT
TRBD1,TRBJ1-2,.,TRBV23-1,CASSQGGTGRVGGYTF,TGCGCCAGCAGTCAAGGCGGGACAGGGAGGGTTGGGGGCTACACCTTC
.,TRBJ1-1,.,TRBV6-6,CASSSQTGGGNTEAFF,TGTGCCAGCAGTTCTCAAACAGGAGGGGGAAACACTGAAGCTTTCTTT
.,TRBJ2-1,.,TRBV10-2,CASSESNSETEQFF,TGCGCCAGCAGTGAGTCGAACAGCGAAACTGAGCAGTTCTTC
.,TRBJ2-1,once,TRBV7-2,CASSLVSSYNEQFF,TGTGCCAGCAGCTTAGTGAGCTCCTACAATGAGCAGTTCTTC
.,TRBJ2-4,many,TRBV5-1,CASTGDNKNIQYF,TGCGCCAGCACCGGGGACAACAAAAACATTCAGTACTTC
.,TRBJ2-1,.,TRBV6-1,CASSSRDEQFF,TGTGCCAGCAGTTCACGCGATGAGCAGTTCTTC
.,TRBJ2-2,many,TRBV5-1,CASSPDGIANTGELFF,TGCGCCAGCAGCCCGGATGGGATAGCGAACACCGGGGAGCTGTTTTTT
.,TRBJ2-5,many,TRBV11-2,CASSLGSSDNEQYF,TGTGCCAGCAGCTTAGGTAGCAGCGACAATGAGCAGTACTTC
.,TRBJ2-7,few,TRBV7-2,CASSLQDGLYEQYF,TGTGCCAGCAGCTTACAAGACGGACTCTACGAGCAGTACTTC
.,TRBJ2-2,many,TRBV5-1,CASSFNGGSGELFF,TGCGCCAGCAGCTTTAACGGAGGGTCTGGGGAGCTGTTTTTT
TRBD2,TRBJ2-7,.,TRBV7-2,CASSHRGGQATYEQYF,TGTGCCAGCAGCCACCGGGGGGGGCAGGCTACCTACGAGCAGTACTTC
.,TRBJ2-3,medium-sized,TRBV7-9,CASSAGWGTDTQYF,TGTGCCAGCAGCGCAGGATGGGGGACAGATACGCAGTATTTT
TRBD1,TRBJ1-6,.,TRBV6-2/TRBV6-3,CAGSYAYRGDEQFF,TGTGCCGGCAGTTACGCGTACAGGGGCGATGAGCAGTTCTTT
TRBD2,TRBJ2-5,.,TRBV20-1,CSAGLAGEETQYF,TGCAGTGCAGGACTAGCGGGGGAAGAGACCCAGTACTTC
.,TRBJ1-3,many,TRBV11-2,CASSLAGSGNTIYF,TGTGCCAGCAGCTTAGCGGGCAGCGGAAACACCATATATTTT